Shown below are 25 T cell receptor beta chains from a single sample sequenced in a study of siplizumab effects on memory and regulatory T cells. The assay was immunoSEQ multiplex PCR, and TCRdb's table has in-frame clones only and misses some. The repertoire holds 80,000 to 130,000 clones, with around 92% as singletons. Specimen: Tregs sorted from blood. The receptors here all came from a human donor in good health.

A few counts support this clone. The chain is built from TRBV18 and TRBJ1-4; D ambiguous. Germline CDR1 reads KGHSH; CDR2 reads LQKENI. The CDR3 is 12 amino acids. Trimming removed 3 bases at V and 4 bases at J, with 3 bases between. The DNA for the CDR3 is TGTGCCAGCTCACCCGTTAATGAAAAACTGTTTTTT. Translated, it gives CASSPVNEKLFF.

CDR3 sequence: CASSLGNRETQYF. The CDR3 nucleotides are TGCGCCAGCAGCTTGGGAAACCGGGAGACCCAGTACTTC. The chain has TRBV5-1 and TRBJ2-5, with unresolved D. The CDR3 runs to 13 residues. Trimming shortened V by 0 bases and J by 5 bases, and 8 bases separated the two germline ends. Germline CDR1 and CDR2: SGHRS and YFSETQ.

The chain joins TRBV27 to TRBJ2-7; D unresolved. The germline V gene has CDR1 MNHEY and CDR2 SMNVEV (reference sequence). Trimming took off 0 bases at V and 1 base at J, with 13 bases between the two ends. CDR3 length: 16 amino acids. CDR3 bases: TGTGCCAGCAGTTTATCGGGTAGGCGACATTCCTACGAGCAGTACTTC. It specifies CASSLSGRRHSYEQYF.

This clone occurred once. The rearrangement links TRBV5-5 to TRBJ2-5, with D hard to call. This CDR3 region has 14 residues. The germline CDR1 and CDR2 sequences are SGHKS and YYEKEE (reference sequence). Trimming took off 0 bases at V and 5 bases at J, with 11 bases between the two ends. The CDR3 is CASSLVSARETQYF. The CDR3 DNA sequence: TGTGCCAGCAGCTTGGTTTCAGCTAGGGAGACCCAGTACTTC.

V gene TRBV5-1 combines with J gene TRBJ2-1, with D possibly matching TRBD1 (6 bases). The CDR3 contains 14 residues. The germline CDR1 and CDR2 sequences are SGHRS and YFSETQ. Trimming pared 2 bases from V and 9 bases from J, leaving 15 bases between. In DNA, the CDR3 is TGCGCCAGCAGCTTACAGGGAGTTCAGGGTGAGCAGTTCTTC. Amino acid sequence: CASSLQGVQGEQFF.

This chain connects TRBV5-1 to TRBJ2-5, with 14 bases matching TRBD2. J gave up 2 bases and V 4 bases, and 7 bases lay outside the gene matches. Germline V gene lookup returns CDR1 SGHRS and CDR2 YFSETQ. The CDR3 contains 17 residues. The CDR3 DNA is TGCGCCAGCAGCAAGGGACTAGCGGGAGCGGGGCAAGAGACCCAGTACTTC. This gives the protein CASSKGLAGAGQETQYF.

This clone appeared a few times. The CDR3: CATRPQNNQPQHF. As DNA, the CDR3 is TGTGCCACTCGTCCGCAGAACAATCAGCCCCAGCATTTT. The chain links TRBV19 to TRBJ1-5; D unclear. V was shortened by 10 bases and J by 3 bases, with 13 bases between the two germline ends. The germline V gene has CDR1 LNHDA and CDR2 SQIVND (reference sequence). The CDR3 is 13 residues long.

In its sample, this clone was seen once. The chain uses TRBV2 and TRBJ2-5; D ambiguous. CDR1 SNHLY and CDR2 FYNNEI come from the germline V gene. CDR3 length equals 13 residues. The germline V and J ends were trimmed by 4 bases and 9 bases, with 15 bases remaining between them. CDR3 sequence reads: CASSVSKIFAQYF. The DNA for the CDR3 is TGTGCCAGCAGTGTCAGCAAAATTTTTGCCCAGTACTTC.

This rearrangement joins TRBV7-2 to TRBJ2-6; no firm D call. This CDR3 region has 17 residues. Looked up from germline, CDR1 is SGHTA and CDR2 is FQGNSA. Trimming cost V 0 bases and J 0 bases, with 9 bases left between them. DNA of the CDR3: TGTGCCAGCAGCTTAGCGCTTTTGAACTCTGGGGCCAACGTCCTGACTTTC. As protein: CASSLALLNSGANVLTF.

The chain carries TRBV29-1 and TRBJ1-2; D remains ambiguous. The CDR3 is 15 amino acids. Germline CDR1 reads SQVTM; CDR2 reads ANQGSEA. V dropped 0 bases and J dropped 0 bases, with 11 bases sitting between them. This CDR3 is CSVEDPDNSNYGYTF. In DNA, the CDR3 is TGCAGCGTTGAAGACCCAGACAATTCTAACTATGGCTACACCTTC.

The rearrangement joins TRBV5-1 to TRBJ2-7; 9 nucleotides align to TRBD2. J gave up 2 bases and V 4 bases, and 4 bases lay outside the gene matches. In germline, CDR1 is SGHRS, CDR2 YFSETQ. This CDR3 has 14 residues. In nucleotides, the CDR3 is TGCGCCAGCAGCCCGGGACTAGCTCCCTACGAGCAGTACTTC. It codes for CASSPGLAPYEQYF.

The chain is built from TRBV5-1 and TRBJ2-1; maybe TRBD1 (5 bases). There are 17 residues in the CDR3. Per the germline V gene, CDR1 is SGHRS and CDR2 is YFSETQ. Trimming removed 4 bases from V and 0 bases from J, with 17 bases in between. The CDR3 DNA reads TGCGCCAGCAGCATCTTACAGGTTTCCTTCTCCTACAATGAGCAGTTCTTC. Protein product: CASSILQVSFSYNEQFF.

This CDR3 reads CASSNILAAGTGELFF. CDR3 DNA: TGTGCCAGTAGTAACATCCTAGCGGCGGGCACCGGGGAGCTGTTTTTT. The rearrangement joins TRBV19 to TRBJ2-2; 7 bases fit TRBD2. V dropped 4 bases and J dropped 4; count of bases not matched to a gene: 9. CDR1 is LNHDA and CDR2 is SQIVND in the germline V gene (reference sequence). The length of the CDR3 is 16 residues.

The V gene is TRBV10-3, the J gene TRBJ1-6; 12 nucleotides agree with TRBD1. The CDR3 covers 19 residues. V lost 0 bases, J lost 8 bases, and 11 bases stayed unmatched. CDR1 and CDR2 (germline): ENHRY, SYGVKD. CDR3 nucleotide sequence: TGTGCCATCAGTGAGTCTGGGACAGGGGGCCTGTCCCGGGATTCACCCCTCCACTTT. Protein: CAISESGTGGLSRDSPLHF.

The chain carries TRBV7-9 and TRBJ1-2; D unclear. V was cut by 2 bases and J by 7 bases, with 23 bases left in between. The CDR3 has 17 residues. CDR1 is SEHNR, CDR2 FQNEAQ, per germline (reference sequence). Written as DNA, the CDR3 is TGTGCCAGCAGCTTAACCGGAGGCATTCCCCGGACGTCTGGCTACACCTTC. Amino acids: CASSLTGGIPRTSGYTF.

This chain uses TRBV9 with TRBJ1-2; TRBD1 matches at 8 bases. After removal of 0 bases from V and 4 bases from J, the junction contained 2 bases not matched to a gene. The CDR3 is 14 amino acids. Germline V gene lookup returns CDR1 SGDLS and CDR2 YYNGEE. This CDR3 reads CASSVADRGYGYTF. For the CDR3, the DNA is TGTGCCAGCAGCGTAGCTGACAGGGGCTATGGCTACACCTTC.

This rearrangement joins TRBV5-1 to TRBJ2-7; 7 positions match TRBD2. Germline V gene data show CDR1 as SGHRS and CDR2 as YFSETQ. The junction had 10 bases not matched to a gene; V was cut back by 0 bases and J by 7 bases. This CDR3 region has 15 residues. The CDR3 protein is CASSLEAGVLGEQYF. DNA of the CDR3: TGCGCCAGCAGCTTGGAGGCGGGAGTTTTGGGTGAGCAGTACTTC.

The chain combines TRBV7-9 with TRBJ2-7; possibly TRBD2 for D (6 bases). This CDR3 has 13 residues. The germline V gene encodes CDR1 SEHNR and CDR2 FQNEAQ (reference sequence). Trimming pared 1 base from V and 6 bases from J, leaving 10 bases between. The CDR3 loop is CASSLGVGGEQYF. DNA for the CDR3: TGTGCCAGCAGCTTAGGTGTGGGGGGCGAGCAGTACTTC.

This clone was recorded only once. The chain couples TRBV28 to TRBJ1-5, with TRBD1 identical over 9 bases. The CDR3 has 13 residues. Germline CDR1 MDHEN, CDR2 SYDVKM. J was trimmed by 11 bases and V by 6 bases; bases with no gene match: 8. The CDR3 sequence: CASRNNRGLAQHF. In DNA, the CDR3 is TGTGCCAGCAGGAATAACAGGGGGCTGGCCCAGCATTTT.

The V and J genes are TRBV27 and TRBJ2-3, with D maybe TRBD2 (6 bases). Trimming took off 6 bases at V and 5 bases at J, with 12 bases between the two ends. The germline gives CDR1 MNHEY, CDR2 SMNVEV (reference sequence). The length of the CDR3 is 13 residues. CDR3 protein: CASSYLGGDTQYF. The CDR3 region has the DNA TGTGCCAGCAGCTACCTCGGGGGAGATACGCAGTATTTT.

The genes are TRBV9 and TRBJ2-1; D is possibly TRBD2 (6 bases). The ends were cut back, 0 bases at V and 0 bases at J, with 10 bases in the middle. Per the germline V gene, CDR1 is SGDLS and CDR2 is YYNGEE. The CDR3 sequence is 16 residues long. The CDR3 bases are TGTGCCAGCAGCGTAGACAGCGGGTACTCCTACAATGAGCAGTTCTTC. Translated, it gives CASSVDSGYSYNEQFF.

The chain has TRBV27 and TRBJ2-5; 15 bases line up with TRBD2. This CDR3 region has 19 residues. Germline V gene lookup returns CDR1 MNHEY and CDR2 SMNVEV (reference sequence). V lost 0 bases to trimming and J lost 2 bases; unmatched junction nucleotides: 7. CDR3 sequence reads: CASSLSPFGLAGGQETQYF. DNA for the CDR3: TGTGCCAGCAGTTTATCCCCTTTCGGACTAGCGGGAGGGCAAGAGACCCAGTACTTC.

V and J are TRBV4-1 and TRBJ2-7; 11 bases are shared with TRBD2. CDR3 length equals 18 residues. The junction had 8 bases not matched to a gene; V was cut back by 1 base and J by 0 bases. The V gene's germline CDR1 is MGHRA and CDR2 YSYEKL. CDR3 protein: CASSQGPGLADSSYEQYF. The CDR3 DNA reads TGCGCCAGCAGCCAAGGGCCGGGACTAGCGGATAGCTCCTACGAGCAGTACTTC.

The CDR3 region has the DNA TGTGCCAGCAGCAACCCAGTCACGAGGGAGTACAATGAGCAGTTCTTC. It translates to CASSNPVTREYNEQFF. This chain uses TRBV7-9 with TRBJ2-1; possible D gene TRBD2, 5 bases. The CDR3 spans 16 residues. The ends were cut back, 5 bases at V and 4 bases at J, with 18 bases in the middle. Germline lookup yields CDR1 SEHNR and CDR2 FQNEAQ (reference sequence).

The CDR3 loop is CASRGPSDNRHEKLFF. The CDR3 nucleotides read TGTGCCAGCAGAGGTCCCTCGGACAATCGTCATGAAAAACTGTTTTTT. This chain links TRBV2 with TRBJ1-4, with D maybe TRBD1 (5 bases). CDR3 size: 16 residues. The germline V gene has CDR1 SNHLY and CDR2 FYNNEI. V dropped 6 bases and J dropped 6 bases, with 20 bases sitting between them.